This T cell receptor (beta chain) was recorded in a study of CD8 T cells in ankylosing spondylitis. The CDR3 consists of 17 residues. Looked up from germline, CDR1 is MNHEY and CDR2 is SVGEGT. Germline trimming cut 8 bases from V and 4 bases from J; bases unmatched to any gene: 13. A word on this clonotype: Its antigen is unknown.

Study-wide results and caveats: Disease-linked clones were CD8+ and relatively rare in peripheral blood. What seemed typical of ankylosing spondylitis blood was a TCR beta motif built from about 8 highly homologous variants.

Construction of TCR beta libraries was performed using quantitative 5'-RACE with molecular barcodes. TCRdb re-analysed the 5' RACE reads in MiXCR, keeping a single row per CDR3 protein. Altogether roughly 130,000 distinct CDR3 sequences are present, around 13% being singletons, with the ten largest covering around 3%. This chain connects TRBV6-2 or TRBV6-3 to TRBJ2-7; 14 nucleotides match TRBD2. The sequencing input was blood, either unsorted or a sorted T cell fraction (not recorded which). The receptor's source is a female donor with ankylosing spondylitis or in good health (not recorded which). CDR3 in amino acids: CASYRPGLAGDGYEQYF. The DNA for the CDR3 is TGTGCCAGCTATCGACCGGGACTAGCGGGAGATGGGTACGAGCAGTACTTC.